A selection of T cell receptor beta chains follows, all from one sample in a study of T-cell memory formation after mild COVID-19. TCRdb processed the 5' RACE reads anew with MiXCR; each CDR3 protein has one entry. The table shows around 470,000 distinct CDR3 sequences, with 15% to 20% occurring only once. The specimen sequenced was PBMCs or a T cell subset sorted from them (not recorded which). These receptors were collected from an adult woman who had mild COVID-19 (a few samples of this study predate the infection). Cell type and time point are not known. CDR3s include the opening cysteine and the closing phenylalanine or tryptophan. The order of the fields is CDR3 DNA, CDR3 protein, V gene, D gene, clone size, J gene, CDR3 length. The D gene is left open where the match is weak. Size is omitted from some rows. Given values are once, few, many or a class for expanded clones.

TGTGCCAGCAGCTTAGTGGCACAGGGGGCACGAGAGACCCAGTACTTC CASSLVAQGARETQYF TRBV7-9 TRBD1 many TRBJ2-5 16
TGTGCCAGCAGCTTACGGCTAGCGGGAGGAGAGACCCAGTACTTC CASSLRLAGGETQYF TRBV7-6 TRBD2 NA TRBJ2-5 15
TGTGCCAGCAGTTACCAGGACAAATATACGCAGTATTTT CASSYQDKYTQYF TRBV6-2/TRBV6-3 NA few TRBJ2-3 13
TGTGCCAGCAGTCCGGACAGGGCCCTTTCCTACGAGCAGTACTTC CASSPDRALSYEQYF TRBV6-6 TRBD1 few TRBJ2-7 15
TGTGCCACCAGTGATCCAGGGCCCTCCGAGACCCAGTACTTC CATSDPGPSETQYF TRBV24-1 NA few TRBJ2-5 14
TGTGCCACCAGTGATTTCAGGTCCCAAGAGACCCAGTACTTC CATSDFRSQETQYF TRBV24-1 NA NA TRBJ2-5 14
TGCAGTGCTAGAGATGGGGCCAGGGCAATCCTGGGCTACACCTTC CSARDGARAILGYTF TRBV20-1 NA NA TRBJ1-2 15
TGCAGTTTACATATTAACTATGGCTACACCTTC CSLHINYGYTF TRBV20-1 NA few TRBJ1-2 11
TGTGCCACCTCAGGCCGACAAATTACCGGGGAGCTGTTTTTT CATSGRQITGELFF TRBV24-1 NA few TRBJ2-2 14
TGTGCCAGCAGTGAAACCCCCGGGACAGGGGGCTTGTCCCAGCATTTT CASSETPGTGGLSQHF TRBV2 TRBD1 NA TRBJ1-5 16
TGTGCCAGCAAGCCCCCGGGAGGGAGCTCTGGGGCCAACGTCCTGACTTTC CASKPPGGSSGANVLTF TRBV7-2 TRBD2 few TRBJ2-6 17
TGTGCCAGCAGTTCCGATGGCACTGAAGCTTTCTTT CASSSDGTEAFF TRBV6-5 NA NA TRBJ1-1 12
TGTGCCAGCAGCCCTCGAATGGACAGGGCGCGGTACGAGCAGTACTTC CASSPRMDRARYEQYF TRBV5-4 TRBD1 many TRBJ2-7 16
TGTGCCAGCAGTGGGACAGGGGAGCGTTCAGATACGCAGTATTTT CASSGTGERSDTQYF TRBV25-1 TRBD1 NA TRBJ2-3 15
TGCGCCAGCAGCCAAGCCGCCTATTCCACAGATACGCAGTATTTT CASSQAAYSTDTQYF TRBV4-1 NA many TRBJ2-3 15
TGTGCCAGCAGCTTAGTTAGACTAGCGATTTACAATGAGCAGTTCTTC CASSLVRLAIYNEQFF TRBV7-8 TRBD2 few TRBJ2-1 16
TGTGCCAGCAGCAACCCAGACTACCAAGAGACCCAGTACTTC CASSNPDYQETQYF TRBV7-6 NA NA TRBJ2-5 14
TGTGCCAGCAGACTCGACGGCACTGAAGCTTTCTTT CASRLDGTEAFF TRBV27 NA few TRBJ1-1 12
TGCGCCAGCAGCCCCAACCCCGGGACAGCAAATGAAAAACTGTTTTTT CASSPNPGTANEKLFF TRBV5-1 TRBD1 few TRBJ1-4 16
TGCGCCAGCAGCCAAGGCCTAGCGGGATACTCCTACAATGAGCAGTTCTTC CASSQGLAGYSYNEQFF TRBV4-3 TRBD2 NA TRBJ2-1 17
TGTGCCAGCAGTTCCCTGGCAGGGGGCTCCTATAATTCACCCCTCCACTTT CASSSLAGGSYNSPLHF TRBV12-3/TRBV12-4 TRBD1 NA TRBJ1-6 17
TGTGCCAGCACTTTAAGTGGACAGGGGGGAGAGAAACTGTTTTTT CASTLSGQGGEKLFF TRBV12-3/TRBV12-4 TRBD1 few TRBJ1-4 15
TGTGCCAGCAGCGTTGGTCCCCCACCCACTGAAGCTTTCTTT CASSVGPPPTEAFF TRBV9 NA NA TRBJ1-1 14
TGTGCCAGCTCACCGAGTCTAGCGGCCACAGATACGCAGTATTTT CASSPSLAATDTQYF TRBV18 TRBD2 few TRBJ2-3 15
TGTGCCAGCTCACCGCGAGCACAGGGCCCCTACAATGAGCAGTTCTTC CASSPRAQGPYNEQFF TRBV18 NA NA TRBJ2-1 16
TGTGCCAGCAGCGGGCAGGGAAAGAGTACTGAAGCTTTCTTT CASSGQGKSTEAFF TRBV7-2 NA NA TRBJ1-1 14
TGTGCCAGCTCACCTCGGCAGGGCCGGGAGACCCAGTACTTC CASSPRQGRETQYF TRBV18 NA NA TRBJ2-5 14
TGTGCCAGCAGCGTAGGGGGCGCGGGGCAGCCCCAGCATTTT CASSVGGAGQPQHF TRBV9 NA NA TRBJ1-5 14
TGTGCCAGCAGAGAAGGGGACATGAACACTGAAGCTTTCTTT CASREGDMNTEAFF TRBV9 NA few TRBJ1-1 14
TGTGCCAGCAGCCATGGACAGGGGGGCACTGAAGCTTTCTTT CASSHGQGGTEAFF TRBV7-9 TRBD1 many TRBJ1-1 14
TGTGCCATCAGTGAGCACGGGAACACTGAAGCTTTCTTT CAISEHGNTEAFF TRBV10-3 NA NA TRBJ1-1 13
TGTGCCAGCAGTTCCTCTCCAAGGGCCACAGATACGCAGTATTTT CASSSSPRATDTQYF TRBV12-3/TRBV12-4 NA few TRBJ2-3 15
TGCGCCAGCAGCTTTGAGGGACAGGGAACGGCAGCTAACTATGGCTACACCTTC CASSFEGQGTAANYGYTF TRBV5-1 TRBD1 NA TRBJ1-2 18
TGTGCCAGCAGCCAAGATTTGGGGGTAGCGGGAAACACCATATATTTT CASSQDLGVAGNTIYF TRBV3-1 NA once TRBJ1-3 16
TGTGCCAGCAGCGAAACATGGTGGGGGGCGAGGTCCCATACCACTGAAGCTTTCTTT CASSETWWGARSHTTEAFF TRBV7-9 NA NA TRBJ1-1 19
TGTGCCAGTAGTACCACAGGGCACATTCAGTACTTC CASSTTGHIQYF TRBV19 NA NA TRBJ2-4 12
TGCGCCAGCAGCTTCCGGCGGGGAGGCCTCTCTGGGGCCAACGTCCTGACTTTC CASSFRRGGLSGANVLTF TRBV5-1 NA NA TRBJ2-6 18
TGCAGTGCTAGAGGGTCCCAGACACACGAGCAGTACTTC CSARGSQTHEQYF TRBV20-1 NA NA TRBJ2-7 13
TGTGCCAGCAGTTTGATCGGGGGCTTGGCTGAAGCTTTCTTT CASSLIGGLAEAFF TRBV27 NA NA TRBJ1-1 14
TGTGCCAGCAGCGTAGTGGCCGGGGAGCTGTTTTTT CASSVVAGELFF TRBV9 NA NA TRBJ2-2 12
TGCAGTGCTAGCACAGGGTTGGACTATGGCTACACCTTC CSASTGLDYGYTF TRBV20-1 NA NA TRBJ1-2 13
TGTGCCAGCAGTTATAAGGGGGGGACAGACCCCGAGGAAGCTAACTTC CASSYKGGTDPEEANF TRBV6-5 NA NA TRBJ2-5 16
TGTGCCAGCAGCCCCCCCAGACAGTGGAACACTGAAGCTTTCTTT CASSPPRQWNTEAFF TRBV6-6 NA few TRBJ1-1 15
TGTGCCAGCAGCTTCCACTACGAGCAGTACTTC CASSFHYEQYF TRBV7-2 NA few TRBJ2-7 11
TGTGCCACCAGTTCTGGCCATGGCTACACCTTC CATSSGHGYTF TRBV24-1 NA NA TRBJ1-2 11
TGTGCCAGCAGCTTAGGGAGCGGGAGTGGATACGAGCAGTACTTC CASSLGSGSGYEQYF TRBV7-2 TRBD2 few TRBJ2-7 15
TGTGCCAGCAGCCCAGAACGGACAGGGTTCTATGGCTACACCTTC CASSPERTGFYGYTF TRBV6-2/TRBV6-3 TRBD1 many TRBJ1-2 15
TGCAGTGCTAGATCCTCGGGGGGCAGGGGCTACACCTTC CSARSSGGRGYTF TRBV20-1 NA NA TRBJ1-2 13
TGTGCCACCAGCAATCTGTTGGCGACAGATACGCAGTATTTT CATSNLLATDTQYF TRBV15 NA many TRBJ2-3 14
TGTGCCACCAGTGATCCAAACCGGGACGGCTACACCTTC CATSDPNRDGYTF TRBV24-1 NA NA TRBJ1-2 13
TGTGCCAGCAGCCAAGATATCGCGGGATCACCCCTCCACTTT CASSQDIAGSPLHF TRBV4-2 NA NA TRBJ1-6 14
TGTGCCAGCCGGCTGGGTTCATACCTCTACGAGCAGTACTTC CASRLGSYLYEQYF TRBV7-2 NA NA TRBJ2-7 14
TGCAGCGTGCTACAGTCCGCAACTAATGAAAAACTGTTTTTT CSVLQSATNEKLFF TRBV29-1 NA NA TRBJ1-4 14
TGTGCCAGCAGCTTCGACGCGCCTAACTATGGCTACACCTTC CASSFDAPNYGYTF TRBV5-6 NA NA TRBJ1-2 14